The rows below give T cell receptor beta chains drawn from one sample of a study of identifying expanded T cells in peripheral blood. Clones were sequenced by immunoSEQ multiplex PCR, and TCRdb holds only the in-frame ones, with some missing. Seen here are about 80,000 clones, approximately 90% observed once, and the top ten hold 15% to 20%. Sample: blood. The source of these receptors is a person between 18 and 75 years old in good health. Each CDR3 is given with its conserved first and last residue. Fields, in order: V gene, J gene, clone size, D gene, CDR3 protein, CDR3 DNA. A D gene is named only where the DNA matches it firmly. Where a row states a size, it is once, few, many or the class of an expanded clone; other rows omit it.

V: TRBV11-2
J: TRBJ1-4
size: .
D: .
CDR3: CASSSRREPGEKLFF
DNA: TGTGCCAGCAGCTCCCGCCGCGAACCCGGAGAAAAACTGTTTTTT

V: TRBV28
J: TRBJ1-4
size: .
D: TRBD1
CDR3: CASSLTGTGREKLFF
DNA: TGTGCCAGCAGTTTAACCGGGACAGGGAGGGAAAAACTGTTTTTT

V: TRBV6-6
J: TRBJ2-2
size: .
D: .
CDR3: CASSYRDTGELFF
DNA: TGTGCCAGCAGTTACAGGGACACCGGGGAGCTGTTTTTT

V: TRBV6-5
J: TRBJ2-5
size: .
D: .
CDR3: CASSKQETQYF
DNA: TGTGCCAGCAGTAAACAAGAGACCCAGTACTTC

V: TRBV19
J: TRBJ1-1
size: .
D: .
CDR3: CASSIYVGGPTEAFF
DNA: TGTGCCAGTAGTATATATGTGGGGGGACCCACTGAAGCTTTCTTT

V: TRBV7-9
J: TRBJ2-7
size: .
D: TRBD2
CDR3: CASSLIGGGTYEQYF
DNA: TGTGCCAGCAGCTTAATCGGCGGGGGGACCTACGAGCAGTACTTC

V: TRBV5-4
J: TRBJ1-2
size: .
D: TRBD1
CDR3: CASRGGQGINYGYTF
DNA: TGTGCCAGCCGGGGGGGACAGGGGATAAACTATGGCTACACCTTC

V: TRBV5-1
J: TRBJ1-2
size: .
D: TRBD1
CDR3: CASSSGTGSYGYTF
DNA: TGCGCCAGCAGCTCCGGGACAGGAAGCTATGGCTACACCTTC

V: TRBV28
J: TRBJ2-7
size: .
D: .
CDR3: CASSGGPGPYEQYF
DNA: TGTGCCAGCAGTGGCGGACCAGGCCCCTACGAGCAGTACTTC

V: TRBV4-2
J: TRBJ1-1
size: .
D: .
CDR3: CASSQPETGNTEAFF
DNA: TGTGCCAGCAGCCAACCAGAGACGGGGAACACTGAAGCTTTCTTT

V: TRBV6-5
J: TRBJ1-2
size: .
D: .
CDR3: CASSQQGDFYGYTF
DNA: TGTGCCAGCTCTCAACAGGGTGATTTCTATGGCTACACCTTC

V: TRBV7-9
J: TRBJ1-6
size: .
D: .
CDR3: CASSLYHRANSPLHF
DNA: TGTGCCAGCAGCTTATATCACAGGGCAAATTCACCCCTCCACTTT

V: TRBV28
J: TRBJ2-5
size: .
D: .
CDR3: CASSFRARETQYF
DNA: TGTGCCAGCAGTTTTCGGGCACGAGAGACCCAGTACTTC

V: TRBV11-1
J: TRBJ2-3
size: few
D: .
CDR3: CASSLGQGGDTQYF
DNA: TGTGCCAGCAGCTTAGGACAGGGAGGCGATACGCAGTATTTT

V: TRBV7-9
J: TRBJ1-3
size: .
D: .
CDR3: CASSLESGAGNTIYF
DNA: TGTGCCAGCAGCTTGGAATCAGGGGCTGGAAACACCATATATTTT

V: TRBV7-9
J: TRBJ1-4
size: .
D: TRBD1
CDR3: CASSGNGTGRRKLFF
DNA: TGTGCCAGCAGCGGTAACGGGACAGGTCGTCGGAAACTGTTTTTT

V: TRBV4-3
J: TRBJ2-5
size: .
D: TRBD1
CDR3: CASSPDVKDRLTQYF
DNA: TGCGCCAGCAGTCCGGATGTTAAGGACAGGCTTACCCAGTACTTC

V: TRBV10-3
J: TRBJ2-2
size: .
D: TRBD1
CDR3: CAISESLDRVVGELFF
DNA: TGTGCCATCAGTGAGTCGCTGGACAGGGTCGTCGGGGAGCTGTTTTTT

V: TRBV6-5
J: TRBJ1-3
size: .
D: .
CDR3: CASSRDRTAGNTIYF
DNA: TGTGCCAGCAGCCGTGATAGGACGGCTGGAAACACCATATATTTT

V: TRBV6-5
J: TRBJ2-7
size: .
D: .
CDR3: CASSYRSSSYEQYF
DNA: TGTGCCAGCAGTTACCGTTCAAGCTCCTACGAGCAGTACTTC

V: TRBV28
J: TRBJ2-7
size: .
D: .
CDR3: CASSFGGGRFYEQYF
DNA: TGTGCCAGCAGTTTCGGAGGGGGCAGGTTCTACGAGCAGTACTTC

V: TRBV5-4
J: TRBJ2-3
size: .
D: TRBD1
CDR3: CASSLWGQTPSTDTQYF
DNA: TGTGCCAGCAGCTTGTGGGGACAGACGCCTAGCACAGATACGCAGTATTTT

V: TRBV18
J: TRBJ2-7
size: .
D: TRBD1
CDR3: CASSPPNGQGTYEQYF
DNA: TGTGCCAGCTCACCACCCAACGGACAGGGAACCTACGAGCAGTACTTC

V: TRBV19
J: TRBJ1-2
size: .
D: TRBD1
CDR3: CASSVTGDYGYTF
DNA: TGTGCCAGTAGTGTGACAGGGGATTATGGCTACACCTTC

V: TRBV27
J: TRBJ2-3
size: .
D: .
CDR3: CASTPGGAGGLTDTQYF
DNA: TGTGCCAGCACCCCAGGGGGGGCAGGGGGCCTGACAGATACGCAGTATTTT

V: TRBV7-9
J: TRBJ2-5
size: .
D: .
CDR3: CASSPAEGRETQYF
DNA: TGTGCCAGCAGCCCCGCCGAGGGGCGGGAGACCCAGTACTTC

V: TRBV2
J: TRBJ2-1
size: medium-sized
D: .
CDR3: CVLGGSSYNEQFF
DNA: TGTGTCTTGGGGGGCAGCTCCTACAATGAGCAGTTCTTC

V: TRBV7-2
J: TRBJ1-2
size: few
D: .
CDR3: CASSLDPWEGATF
DNA: TGTGCCAGCAGCTTAGACCCTTGGGAAGGAGCCACCTTC

V: TRBV11-2
J: TRBJ2-7
size: once
D: .
CDR3: CASSAQGYEQYF
DNA: TGTGCCAGCAGCGCACAGGGTTACGAGCAGTACTTC

V: TRBV18
J: TRBJ2-7
size: .
D: .
CDR3: CASSPGGEQASSYEQYF
DNA: TGTGCCAGCTCACCAGGGGGCGAACAGGCGAGCTCCTACGAGCAGTACTTC

V: TRBV19
J: TRBJ2-7
size: .
D: .
CDR3: CASSIGQAPSSEQYF
DNA: TGTGCCAGTAGTATAGGGCAGGCCCCCTCGAGTGAGCAGTACTTC

V: TRBV6-5
J: TRBJ1-3
size: .
D: .
CDR3: CASSYSISSGNTIYF
DNA: TGTGCCAGCAGTTACTCTATAAGCTCTGGAAACACCATATATTTT

V: TRBV18
J: TRBJ2-7
size: few
D: .
CDR3: CASSPTQASSYEQYF
DNA: TGTGCCAGCTCACCGACCCAGGCCAGCTCCTACGAGCAGTACTTC

V: TRBV5-1
J: TRBJ1-2
size: .
D: .
CDR3: CASSLESEGGYTF
DNA: TGCGCCAGCAGCTTGGAGAGTGAGGGAGGCTACACCTTC

V: TRBV2
J: TRBJ1-3
size: .
D: .
CDR3: CASREGAGNTIYF
DNA: TGTGCCAGCCGTGAGGGGGCTGGAAACACCATATATTTT

V: TRBV10-3
J: TRBJ2-1
size: .
D: .
CDR3: CAISESREQFF
DNA: TGTGCCATCAGTGAGTCACGTGAGCAGTTCTTC

V: TRBV9
J: TRBJ1-4
size: few
D: TRBD1
CDR3: CASSVGQGYEKLFF
DNA: TGTGCCAGCAGCGTAGGACAGGGATACGAAAAACTGTTTTTT

V: TRBV19
J: TRBJ2-1
size: .
D: .
CDR3: CASSIAWSGLTYNEQFF
DNA: TGTGCCAGTAGTATAGCCTGGTCGGGGCTTACCTACAATGAGCAGTTCTTC

V: TRBV7-9
J: TRBJ2-5
size: .
D: .
CDR3: CASSLAGNQETQYF
DNA: TGTGCCAGCAGCTTAGCGGGGAACCAAGAGACCCAGTACTTC

V: TRBV19
J: TRBJ2-3
size: .
D: TRBD1
CDR3: CASSSRTGGSTDTQYF
DNA: TGTGCCAGTAGTTCCAGGACAGGGGGAAGCACAGATACGCAGTATTTT

V: TRBV6-5
J: TRBJ2-7
size: .
D: TRBD1
CDR3: CASSYSLGQANYEQYF
DNA: TGTGCCAGCAGTTACTCTCTGGGACAGGCTAACTACGAGCAGTACTTC

V: TRBV25-1
J: TRBJ1-1
size: .
D: TRBD1
CDR3: CASSEYHRDREAFF
DNA: TGTGCCAGCAGTGAATACCACCGGGACAGGGAAGCTTTCTTT

V: TRBV2
J: TRBJ1-2
size: .
D: .
CDR3: CASERPAMGDSYGYTF
DNA: TGTGCCAGCGAGAGGCCGGCTATGGGTGACTCTTATGGCTACACCTTC

V: TRBV7-2
J: TRBJ2-7
size: .
D: .
CDR3: CASSPTQGIAYEQYF
DNA: TGTGCCAGCAGCCCGACCCAGGGGATTGCCTACGAGCAGTACTTC

V: TRBV5-5
J: TRBJ2-7
size: once
D: .
CDR3: CASSAARGDRYEQYF
DNA: TGTGCCAGTAGCGCGGCCAGGGGAGATCGCTACGAGCAGTACTTC

V: TRBV5-6
J: TRBJ2-2
size: .
D: TRBD1
CDR3: CASSPRTGDLTWNTGELFF
DNA: TGTGCCAGCAGCCCTAGGACAGGGGATCTGACATGGAACACCGGGGAGCTGTTTTTT

V: TRBV4-3
J: TRBJ1-2
size: .
D: .
CDR3: CASSQDGGAGDGYTF
DNA: TGCGCCAGCAGCCAAGACGGGGGGGCAGGTGATGGCTACACCTTC

V: TRBV19
J: TRBJ2-5
size: .
D: TRBD1
CDR3: CARETGGRTICKETQYF
DNA: TGTGCCAGGGAGACAGGGGGTCGGACTATATGTAAAGAGACCCAGTACTTC

V: TRBV6-1
J: TRBJ2-7
size: .
D: .
CDR3: CASSVAGTAVYEQYF
DNA: TGTGCCAGCAGTGTAGCCGGGACGGCTGTCTACGAGCAGTACTTC

V: TRBV7-2
J: TRBJ2-1
size: few
D: .
CDR3: CASSAGFNEQFF
DNA: TGTGCCAGCAGCGCCGGATTCAATGAGCAGTTCTTC

V: TRBV5-4
J: TRBJ2-5
size: .
D: TRBD1
CDR3: CASSPGQGLQETQYF
DNA: TGTGCCAGCAGCCCCGGACAGGGCCTCCAAGAGACCCAGTACTTC

V: TRBV2
J: TRBJ1-3
size: .
D: .
CDR3: CASTGYGNTIYF
DNA: TGTGCCAGTACAGGGTATGGAAACACCATATATTTT

V: TRBV7-2
J: TRBJ2-7
size: .
D: TRBD2
CDR3: CASSIRTSGGSSGEQYF
DNA: TGTGCCAGCAGCATCCGGACTAGCGGGGGGTCGTCTGGCGAGCAGTACTTC